The present T cell receptor beta chain was sequenced within a study of blood T cell repertoires in COVID-19. Across the whole study: The cDNA or gDNA used as material had been derived from T cells, B-cell-depleted T cells, or PBMCs.

V lost 4 bases and J lost 4; bases outside the gene matches: 7. The CDR3 sequence is 16 residues long. Germline assignment: CDR1 KGHDR and CDR2 SFDVKD. Measured with immunoSEQ multiplex PCR; TCRdb has only the in-frame clones, and not every one. The repertoire holds more than 95,000 clones, with around three quarters as singletons. The TCR was taken from a man aged 40-49 years with active or convalescent COVID-19. The chain is built from TRBV24-1 and TRBJ2-2, with 8 nucleotides matching TRBD1. Sequenced input: peripheral blood. The CDR3 protein is CATSDQGQGATGELFF. The DNA of the CDR3 is TGTGCCACCAGTGACCAAGGACAGGGAGCCACCGGGGAGCTGTTTTTT.